What follows is one TCR beta chain and its context. Antigen specificity is unknown. V shed 1 base, J shed 8 bases, and the junction held 5 bases outside the gene matches. There are 15 residues in the CDR3. Germline CDR1 and CDR2: LNHNV and YYDKDF (reference sequence). Per sample, some 93,000 TCR templates were assayed. The method was immunoSEQ multiplex PCR; TCRdb's version includes in-frame clones alone and lacks a portion of them. The table shows about 60,000 clones, with less than 85% occurring only once. The data originate from a study of siplizumab effects on memory and regulatory T cells. Points from the study as a whole: Some alloreactive sequences were traceable to unstimulated CD4+ memory cells, and siplizumab significantly reduced them. Of the proliferating CD4+ or CD8+ clones, roughly 75-96% lacked a naive or memory phenotype that could be assigned.

This clonotype originated in a human donor in good health. The chain uses TRBV15 and TRBJ1-1; 12 bases match TRBD1. Sequencing used memory CD4+ T cells sorted from blood. The DNA of the CDR3 is TGTGCCACCAGCAGAGCCGGGACAGGGGGCAGGGAAGCTTTCTTT. Its translation: CATSRAGTGGREAFF.